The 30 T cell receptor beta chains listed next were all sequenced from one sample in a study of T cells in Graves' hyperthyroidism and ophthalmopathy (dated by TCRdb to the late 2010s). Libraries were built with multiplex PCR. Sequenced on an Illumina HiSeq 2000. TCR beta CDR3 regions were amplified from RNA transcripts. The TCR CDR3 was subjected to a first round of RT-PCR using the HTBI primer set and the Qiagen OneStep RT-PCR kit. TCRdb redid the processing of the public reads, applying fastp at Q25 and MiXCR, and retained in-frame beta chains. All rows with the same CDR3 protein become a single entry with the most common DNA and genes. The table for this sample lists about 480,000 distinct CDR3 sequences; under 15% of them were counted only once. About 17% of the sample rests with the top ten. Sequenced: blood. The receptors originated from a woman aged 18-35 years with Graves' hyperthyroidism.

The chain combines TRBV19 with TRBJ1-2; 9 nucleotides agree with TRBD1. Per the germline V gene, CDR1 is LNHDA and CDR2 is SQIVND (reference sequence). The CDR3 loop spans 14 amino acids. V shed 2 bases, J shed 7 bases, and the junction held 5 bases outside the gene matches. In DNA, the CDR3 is TGTGCCAGTAGTATATCGGGGACAGGGCCTGGCTACACCTTC. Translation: CASSISGTGPGYTF.

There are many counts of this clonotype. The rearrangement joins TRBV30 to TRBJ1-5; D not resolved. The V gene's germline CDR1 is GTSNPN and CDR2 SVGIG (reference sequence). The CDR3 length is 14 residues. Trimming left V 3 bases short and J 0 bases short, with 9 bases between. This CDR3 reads CAWRETFSNQPQHF. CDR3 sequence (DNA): TGTGCCTGGAGAGAGACGTTTAGCAATCAGCCCCAGCATTTT.

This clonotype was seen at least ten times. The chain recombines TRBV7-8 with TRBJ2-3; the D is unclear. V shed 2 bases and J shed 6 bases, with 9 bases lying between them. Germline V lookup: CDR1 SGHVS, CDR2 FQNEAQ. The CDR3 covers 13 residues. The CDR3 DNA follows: TGTGCCAGCAGCTTATTAGGGTTTGATACGCAGTATTTT. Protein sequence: CASSLLGFDTQYF.

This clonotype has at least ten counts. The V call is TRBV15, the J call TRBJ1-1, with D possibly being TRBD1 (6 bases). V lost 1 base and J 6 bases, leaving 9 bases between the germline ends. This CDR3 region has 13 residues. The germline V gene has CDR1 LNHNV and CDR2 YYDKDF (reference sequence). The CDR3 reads CATSRAGAPEAFF. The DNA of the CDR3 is TGTGCCACCAGCAGAGCGGGGGCACCTGAAGCTTTCTTT.

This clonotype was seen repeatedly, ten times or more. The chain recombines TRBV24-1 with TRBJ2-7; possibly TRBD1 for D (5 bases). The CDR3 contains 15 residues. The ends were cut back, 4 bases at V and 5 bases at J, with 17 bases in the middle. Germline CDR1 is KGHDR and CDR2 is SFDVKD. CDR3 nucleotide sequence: TGTGCCACCAGTGACCCGCAGGGAAAGGACCACGAGCAGTACTTC. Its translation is CATSDPQGKDHEQYF.

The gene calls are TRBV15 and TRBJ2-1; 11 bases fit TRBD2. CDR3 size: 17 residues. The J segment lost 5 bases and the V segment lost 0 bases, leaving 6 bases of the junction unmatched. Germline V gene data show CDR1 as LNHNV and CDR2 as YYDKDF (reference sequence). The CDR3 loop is CATSREGKLAGDNEQFF. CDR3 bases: TGTGCCACCAGCAGAGAGGGTAAACTAGCGGGAGACAATGAGCAGTTCTTC.

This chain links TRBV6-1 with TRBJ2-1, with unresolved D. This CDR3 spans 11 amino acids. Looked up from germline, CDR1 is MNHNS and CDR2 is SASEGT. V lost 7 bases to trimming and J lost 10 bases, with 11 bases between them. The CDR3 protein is CASNSGREQFF. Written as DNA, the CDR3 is TGTGCCAGCAACTCCGGGCGGGAGCAGTTCTTC.

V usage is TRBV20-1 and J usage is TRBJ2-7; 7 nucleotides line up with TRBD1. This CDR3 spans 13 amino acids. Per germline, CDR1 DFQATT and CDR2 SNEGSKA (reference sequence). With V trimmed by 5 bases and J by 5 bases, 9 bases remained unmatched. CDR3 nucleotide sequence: TGCAGTGCTGATCTCACGGGACAGCACGAGCAGTACTTC. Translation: CSADLTGQHEQYF.

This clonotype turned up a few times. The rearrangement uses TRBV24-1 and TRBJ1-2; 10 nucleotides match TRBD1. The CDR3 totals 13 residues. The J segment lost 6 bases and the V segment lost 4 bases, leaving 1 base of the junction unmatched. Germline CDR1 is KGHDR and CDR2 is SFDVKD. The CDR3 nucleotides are TGTGCCACCAGTGAGGGACAGGGGAATGGCTACACCTTC. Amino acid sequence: CATSEGQGNGYTF.

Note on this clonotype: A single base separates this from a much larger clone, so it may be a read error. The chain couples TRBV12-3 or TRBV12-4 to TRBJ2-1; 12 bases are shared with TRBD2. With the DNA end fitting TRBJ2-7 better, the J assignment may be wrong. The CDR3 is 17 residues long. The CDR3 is CASSYSLGLAGNNEQYF. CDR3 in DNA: TGTGCCAGCAGTTACTCCTTAGGACTAGCGGGAAACAATGAGCAGTACTTC.

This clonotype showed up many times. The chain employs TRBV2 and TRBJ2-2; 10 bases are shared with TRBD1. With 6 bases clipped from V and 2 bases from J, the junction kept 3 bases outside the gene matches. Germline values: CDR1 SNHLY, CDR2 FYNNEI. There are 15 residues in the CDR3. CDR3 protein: CASRATGGNTGELFF. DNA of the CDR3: TGTGCCAGCAGGGCGACAGGGGGCAACACCGGGGAGCTGTTTTTT.

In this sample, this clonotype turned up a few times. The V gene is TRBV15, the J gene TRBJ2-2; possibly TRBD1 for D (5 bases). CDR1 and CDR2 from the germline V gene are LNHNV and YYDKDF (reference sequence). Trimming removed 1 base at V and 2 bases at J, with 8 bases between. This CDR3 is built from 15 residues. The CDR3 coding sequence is TGTGCCACCAGCAGAGTAGGGGCTAACACCGGGGAGCTGTTTTTT. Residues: CATSRVGANTGELFF.

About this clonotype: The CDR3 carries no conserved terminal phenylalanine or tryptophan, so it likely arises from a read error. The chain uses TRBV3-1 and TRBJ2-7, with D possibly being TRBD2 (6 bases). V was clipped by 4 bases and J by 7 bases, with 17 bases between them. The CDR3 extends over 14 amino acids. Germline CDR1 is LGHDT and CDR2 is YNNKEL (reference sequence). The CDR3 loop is CASSLAEALWEQYL. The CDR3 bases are TGTGCCAGCAGCCTAGCGGAAGCCCTTTGGGAGCAGTACCTC.

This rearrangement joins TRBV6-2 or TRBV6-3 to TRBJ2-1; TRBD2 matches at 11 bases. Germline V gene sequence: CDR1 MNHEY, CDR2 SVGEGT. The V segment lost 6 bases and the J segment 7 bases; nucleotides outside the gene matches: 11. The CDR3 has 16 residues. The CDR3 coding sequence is TGTGCCAGCAGCCCTAGTGGTAGCGGGAGGGGGAATGAGCAGTTCTTC. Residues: CASSPSGSGRGNEQFF.

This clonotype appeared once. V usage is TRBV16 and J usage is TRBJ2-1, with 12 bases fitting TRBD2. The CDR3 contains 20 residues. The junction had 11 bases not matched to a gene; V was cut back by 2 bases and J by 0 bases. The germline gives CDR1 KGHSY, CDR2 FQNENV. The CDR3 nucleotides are TGTGCCAGCAGCCAACAAATCGGGACTAGCGGGCTAAGCTCCTACAATGAGCAGTTCTTC. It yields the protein CASSQQIGTSGLSSYNEQFF.

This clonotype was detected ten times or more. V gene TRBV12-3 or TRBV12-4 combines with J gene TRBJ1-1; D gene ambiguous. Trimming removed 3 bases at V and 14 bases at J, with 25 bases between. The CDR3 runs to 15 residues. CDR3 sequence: CASSLVVGLLQASFF. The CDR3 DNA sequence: TGTGCCAGCAGTTTGGTCGTAGGGCTATTACAAGCTTCGTTCTTT.

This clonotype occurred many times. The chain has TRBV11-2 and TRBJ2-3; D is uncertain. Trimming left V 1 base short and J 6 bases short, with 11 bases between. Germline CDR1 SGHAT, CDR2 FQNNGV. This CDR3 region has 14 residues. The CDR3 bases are TGTGCCAGCAGCTTAGGGGGAAGGGCGGATACGCAGTATTTT. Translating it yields CASSLGGRADTQYF.

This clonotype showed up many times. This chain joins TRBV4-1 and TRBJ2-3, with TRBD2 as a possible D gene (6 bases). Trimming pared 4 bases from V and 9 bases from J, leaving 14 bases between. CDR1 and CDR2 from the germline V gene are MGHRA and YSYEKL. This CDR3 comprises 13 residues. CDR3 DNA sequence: TGCGCCAGCAGCCGGAAGGAGGAGGGGACGCAGTATTTT. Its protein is CASSRKEEGTQYF.

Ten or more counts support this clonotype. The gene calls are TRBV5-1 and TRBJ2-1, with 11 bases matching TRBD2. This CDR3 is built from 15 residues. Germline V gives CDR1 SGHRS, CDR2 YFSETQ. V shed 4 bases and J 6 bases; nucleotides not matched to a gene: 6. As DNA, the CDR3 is TGCGCCAGCAGCCCAACTAGCGGGGGCCCCAATGAGCAGTTCTTC. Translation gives CASSPTSGGPNEQFF.

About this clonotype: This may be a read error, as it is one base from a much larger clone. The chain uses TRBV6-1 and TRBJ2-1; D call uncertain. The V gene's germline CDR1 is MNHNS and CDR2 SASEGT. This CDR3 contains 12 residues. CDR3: CASRSSHNEQFF. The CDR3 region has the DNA TGTGCCAGCCGGAGCTCCCACAATGAGCAGTTCTTC.

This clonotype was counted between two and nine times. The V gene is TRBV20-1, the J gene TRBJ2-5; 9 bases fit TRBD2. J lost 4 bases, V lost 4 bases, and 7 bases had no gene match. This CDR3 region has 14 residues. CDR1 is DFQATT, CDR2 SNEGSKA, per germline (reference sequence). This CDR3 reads CSAIAGVSGETQYF. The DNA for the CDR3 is TGCAGTGCTATAGCGGGAGTGTCTGGAGAGACCCAGTACTTC.

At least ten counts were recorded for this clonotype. DNA of the CDR3: TGTGCCATCAGTCCCGGGACTAGCGGAGCGACTCAAGAGACCCAGTACTTC. Translation gives CAISPGTSGATQETQYF. The rearrangement uses TRBV10-3 and TRBJ2-5, with 11 bases fitting TRBD2. The junction had 10 bases not matched to a gene; V was cut back by 5 bases and J by 2 bases. CDR1 ENHRY and CDR2 SYGVKD come from the germline V gene. CDR3 length: 17 amino acids.

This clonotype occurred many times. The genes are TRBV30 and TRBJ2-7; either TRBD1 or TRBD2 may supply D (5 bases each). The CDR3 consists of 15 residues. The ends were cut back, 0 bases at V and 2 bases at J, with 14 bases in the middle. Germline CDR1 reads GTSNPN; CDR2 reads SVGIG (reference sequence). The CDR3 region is CAWSVRGGFAYEQYF. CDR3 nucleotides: TGTGCCTGGAGTGTACGGGGCGGGTTCGCCTACGAGCAGTACTTC.

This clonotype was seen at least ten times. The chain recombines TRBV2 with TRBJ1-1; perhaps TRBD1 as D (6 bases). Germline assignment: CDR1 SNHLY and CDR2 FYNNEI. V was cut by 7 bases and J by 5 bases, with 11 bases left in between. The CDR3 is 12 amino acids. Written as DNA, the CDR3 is TGTGCCAGCACTTGGGGGCGGACTGAAGCTTTCTTT. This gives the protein CASTWGRTEAFF.

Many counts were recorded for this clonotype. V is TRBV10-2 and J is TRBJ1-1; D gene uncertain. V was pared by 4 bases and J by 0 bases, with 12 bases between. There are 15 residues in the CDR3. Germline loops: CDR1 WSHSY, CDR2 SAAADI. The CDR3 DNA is TGCGCCAGCAGTGTAAGGGAAAACGTGAACACTGAAGCTTTCTTT. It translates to CASSVRENVNTEAFF.

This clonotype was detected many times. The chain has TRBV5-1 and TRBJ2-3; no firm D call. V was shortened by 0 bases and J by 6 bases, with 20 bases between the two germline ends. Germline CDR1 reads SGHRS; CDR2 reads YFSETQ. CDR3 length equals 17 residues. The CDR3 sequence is CASSLGTLRALGDTQYF. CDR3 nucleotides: TGCGCCAGCAGCTTGGGGACCCTTAGGGCCTTAGGTGATACGCAGTATTTT. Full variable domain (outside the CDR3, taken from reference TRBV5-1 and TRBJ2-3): KAGVTQTPRYLIKTRGQQVTLSCSPISGHRSVSWYQQTPGQGLQFLFEYFSETQRNKGNFPGRFSGRQFSNSRSEMNVSTLELGDSALYLCASSLGTLRALGDTQYFGPGTRLTVL.

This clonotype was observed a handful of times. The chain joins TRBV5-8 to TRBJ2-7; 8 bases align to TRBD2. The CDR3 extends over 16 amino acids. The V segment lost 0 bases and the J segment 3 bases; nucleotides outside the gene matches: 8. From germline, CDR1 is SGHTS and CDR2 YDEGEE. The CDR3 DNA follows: TGTGCCAGCAGCTTGGCCCTAGCGGGCACCATCTACGAGCAGTACGTC. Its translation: CASSLALAGTIYEQYV.

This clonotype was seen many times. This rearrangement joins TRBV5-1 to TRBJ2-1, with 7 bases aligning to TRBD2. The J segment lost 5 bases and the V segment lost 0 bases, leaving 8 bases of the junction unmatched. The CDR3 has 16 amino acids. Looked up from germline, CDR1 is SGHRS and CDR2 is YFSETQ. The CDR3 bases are TGCGCCAGCAGCTTGGTGGGAGGGGCGCTAAACAATGAGCAGTTCTTC. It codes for CASSLVGGALNNEQFF.

CDR3 DNA sequence: TGTGCCAGCAGCCAGGGGGACAGCCTCACAAATTCACCCCTCCACTTT. Its protein is CASSQGDSLTNSPLHF. V gene TRBV4-2 combines with J gene TRBJ1-6; 7 positions agree with TRBD1. Germline V gene lookup returns CDR1 LGHNA and CDR2 YNFKEQ. The CDR3 loop spans 16 amino acids. V lost 3 bases to trimming and J lost 7 bases; unmatched junction nucleotides: 9.

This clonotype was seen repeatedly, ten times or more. CDR3 residues: CASSLQVSNTEAFF. For the CDR3, the DNA is TGTGCCAGCAGCCTACAGGTATCGAACACTGAAGCTTTCTTT. The J gene is TRBJ1-1, the V gene TRBV7-9, with TRBD1 as a possible D gene (5 bases). This CDR3 comprises 14 residues. The germline gives CDR1 SEHNR, CDR2 FQNEAQ (reference sequence). Trimming cost V 5 bases and J 1 base, with 11 bases left between them.